One sample yielded the 31 T cell receptor beta chains listed below, sequenced in a study of blood T cells in healthy people across ages (dated by TCRdb to between 2014 and 2017). The library was made by 5' RACE. The run used an Illumina HiSeq 2500. A second roughly 6 to 11 cycle PCR used a sample-barcoded 5' primer and a J-beta primer mix. In-frame beta chains were kept once TCRdb had trimmed the public reads at Q25 with fastp and called clones with MiXCR. Under each unique CDR3 protein, matching rows form one entry showing the most common genes and DNA. In all, the sample holds around 1,000,000 distinct CDR3 sequences, and approximately 25% of those were seen once. The top ten constitute 0.65% to 0.75% of the sample. The data also belong to a second study, concerning T cells of mothers and their children.

Sequencing was carried out using blood. Every receptor here comes from a girl aged 2 to 10 in good health.

This clonotype was picked up a small number of times. The chain uses TRBV10-3 and TRBJ2-5; the match to TRBD2 covers 7 bases. Per the germline V gene, CDR1 is ENHRY and CDR2 is SYGVKD. CDR3 size: 14 residues. V was pared by 8 bases and J by 2 bases, with 8 bases of the junction left unmatched. The CDR3 region is CAISASGQQETQYF. CDR3 coding DNA: TGTGCCATCTCGGCTAGCGGCCAACAAGAGACCCAGTACTTC.

This clonotype appeared a few times. At one end, the junction sequence differs from germline, possibly due to a read error. This sequence joins TRBV29-1 and TRBJ2-5; D possibly corresponds to TRBD1 (6 bases). Germline lookup yields CDR1 SQVTM and CDR2 ANQGSEA. This CDR3 comprises 14 residues. In DNA, the CDR3 is TGCAGCGTTCGGGCAAACAGGGACCAGGAGACCCAGTACTTC. As protein: CSVRANRDQETQYF.

This clonotype occurred a few times. The chain uses TRBV3-1 and TRBJ2-3, with 8 bases lining up with TRBD2. The CDR3 is made up of 20 amino acids. J lost 3 bases, V lost 1 base, and 18 bases had no gene match. Germline values: CDR1 LGHDT, CDR2 YNNKEL (reference sequence). CDR3 bases: TGTGCCAGCAGCCAAGGAACGTTCGGCCCAGCGGGAGTAGAGACAGATACGCAGTATTTT. Its protein is CASSQGTFGPAGVETDTQYF.

The chain links TRBV14 to TRBJ1-2, with a tentative D call TRBD1 (5 bases). Trimming shortened V by 4 bases and J by 2 bases, and 17 bases separated the two germline ends. Germline loops: CDR1 SGHDN, CDR2 FVKESK. This CDR3 has 16 residues. CDR3 loop: CASSRGQGGPNYGYTF. CDR3 DNA: TGTGCCAGCAGCCGAGGCCAGGGAGGCCCCAACTATGGCTACACCTTC.

The chain couples TRBV7-8 to TRBJ2-1; 9 nucleotides match TRBD2. Losses at the gene ends were 2 bases for V and 3 bases for J; bases not matched to a gene: 2. Germline V gene lookup returns CDR1 SGHVS and CDR2 FQNEAQ. This CDR3 is 15 amino acids long. The CDR3 nucleotides read TGTGCCAGCAGCTTATATAGCGGGGGCTACAATGAGCAGTTCTTC. Translating it yields CASSLYSGGYNEQFF.

The CDR3 nucleotides read TGTGCCAGCAGTTTATCGATGACAGGAACAGGCGGCTCCCAGTACTTC. This codes for CASSLSMTGTGGSQYF. The chain recombines TRBV27 with TRBJ2-1; D perhaps matches TRBD1 (6 bases). The DNA end favors TRBJ2-5, so the J call may be wrong. This CDR3 region has 16 residues. CDR1 is MNHEY, CDR2 SMNVEV, per germline (reference sequence).

V gene TRBV6-5 combines with J gene TRBJ2-5; tentatively, D is TRBD1 (6 bases). Germline V lookup: CDR1 MNHEY, CDR2 SVGAGI. The CDR3 is 14 residues long. V was trimmed by 2 bases and J by 0 bases, leaving 7 bases between them. The CDR3 sequence: CASSYKGDQETQYF. Here the CDR3 DNA reads TGTGCCAGCAGTTACAAGGGGGACCAAGAGACCCAGTACTTC.

The rearrangement uses TRBV12-5 and TRBJ2-5, with TRBD2 matching 8 bases. The CDR3 is 16 residues long. CDR1 LGHNT and CDR2 FRNRAP come from the germline V gene. With V trimmed by 0 bases and J by 0 bases, 3 bases remained unmatched. CDR3 loop: CASGLVLAGHQETQYF. In nucleotides, the CDR3 is TGTGCTAGTGGTTTGGTGCTAGCGGGCCACCAAGAGACCCAGTACTTC.

As regards this clonotype: The junction departs from the called germline gene at one end, perhaps through a read error. This rearrangement joins TRBV7-8 to TRBJ2-7, with D maybe TRBD2 (6 bases). Germline CDR1 reads SGHVS; CDR2 reads FQNEAQ. The CDR3 length is 13 residues. CDR3 sequence reads: CASSHYSRDFLLF. The CDR3 DNA reads TGTGCCAGCAGCCATTACTCCCGGGACTTTCTCCTCTTC.

The table lists this clonotype with a few counts. The V gene is TRBV14, the J gene TRBJ2-1; TRBD1 agrees at 11 bases. CDR3 length: 14 residues. V lost 4 bases and J lost 10; bases outside the gene matches: 6. The V gene's germline CDR1 is SGHDN and CDR2 FVKESK. In DNA form, the CDR3 reads TGTGCCAGCAGCCCGGACAGGGGGCTGGGGGAGCAGTTCTTC. It codes for CASSPDRGLGEQFF.

This clonotype was observed a handful of times. This chain connects TRBV7-9 to TRBJ2-5; D may correspond to TRBD1 or TRBD2 (5 bases each). The assigned J gene may be wrong: the sequence end matches TRBJ2-1 better. Germline lookup yields CDR1 SEHNR and CDR2 FQNEAQ (reference sequence). CDR3 length: 14 amino acids. The CDR3 spells CASSYLGTVNEQFF. The CDR3 DNA reads as TGTGCCAGCAGCTATCTAGGGACGGTCAATGAGCAGTTCTTC.

This clonotype was counted between two and nine times. The chain joins TRBV5-1 to TRBJ1-1; D remains ambiguous. This CDR3 comprises 15 residues. In germline, CDR1 is SGHRS, CDR2 YFSETQ. Between the trimmed V and J ends, which lost 2 bases and 5 bases, there was a span of 16 bases. CDR3 nucleotides: TGCGCCAGCAGCTTCCTCGCGGGTGGGCGGACTGAAGCTTTCTTT. Amino acid sequence: CASSFLAGGRTEAFF. The full variable domain, its missing parts supplied by reference TRBV5-1 and TRBJ1-1, is KAGVTQTPRYLIKTRGQQVTLSCSPISGHRSVSWYQQTPGQGLQFLFEYFSETQRNKGNFPGRFSGRQFSNSRSEMNVSTLELGDSALYLCASSFLAGGRTEAFFGQGTRLTVV.

This clonotype was observed a handful of times. CDR3 nucleotide sequence: TGCAGTGCTAGAGGGTTTTTTGGGGATGAGCAGTTCTTC. It yields the protein CSARGFFGDEQFF. The J gene is TRBJ2-5, the V gene TRBV20-1; D uncertain. The assigned J gene may be wrong: the sequence end matches TRBJ2-1 better. CDR1 is DFQATT, CDR2 SNEGSKA, per germline (reference sequence). The CDR3 loop spans 13 amino acids.

This clonotype was detected only a few times. CDR3 bases: TGTGCCAGCAGCCGCGGGGTTAAGGGTCAAGAGACCCAGTACTTC. As protein: CASSRGVKGQETQYF. The chain couples TRBV7-9 to TRBJ2-5; a possible D gene is TRBD2 (6 bases). Germline V gives CDR1 SEHNR, CDR2 FQNEAQ (reference sequence). V lost 5 bases and J 2 bases, leaving 15 bases between the germline ends. CDR3 length: 15 amino acids.

In DNA form, the CDR3 reads TGTGCCAGCAGTTTACTAACAGGGGGTACTGAAGCTTTCTTT. The encoded protein is CASSLLTGGTEAFF. The rearrangement joins TRBV12-3 or TRBV12-4 to TRBJ1-1, with 8 bases matching TRBD1. V was clipped by 2 bases and J by 5 bases; unmatched bases: 4. The CDR3 contains 14 residues.

This chain joins TRBV14 and TRBJ2-5; D gene uncertain. There are 14 residues in the CDR3. Trimming removed 0 bases from V and 5 bases from J, with 10 bases in between. Germline V lookup: CDR1 SGHDN, CDR2 FVKESK. The CDR3 is CASSQEVPVETQYF. CDR3 nucleotides: TGTGCCAGCAGCCAAGAGGTTCCTGTGGAGACCCAGTACTTC. Combining the CDR3 with reference TRBV14 and TRBJ2-5 gives the whole variable domain EAGVTQFPSHSVIEKGQTVTLRCDPISGHDNLYWYRRVMGKEIKFLLHFVKESKQDESGMPNNRFLAERTGGTYSTLKVQPAELEDSGVYFCASSQEVPVETQYFGPGTRLLVL.

The genes are TRBV6-5 and TRBJ1-1; maybe TRBD1 (5 bases). Trimming removed 0 bases from V and 4 bases from J, with 9 bases in between. The CDR3 runs to 14 residues. Germline lookup yields CDR1 MNHEY and CDR2 SVGAGI. DNA of the CDR3: TGTGCCAGCAGTTACTCGGCAGGGCCCACTGAAGCTTTCTTT. Its protein product is CASSYSAGPTEAFF.

The table lists this clonotype with a few counts. This rearrangement joins TRBV3-1 to TRBJ2-5; TRBD2 matches at 11 bases. The CDR3 is 16 amino acids. J gave up 1 base and V 3 bases, and 4 bases lay outside the gene matches. Germline CDR1 is LGHDT and CDR2 is YNNKEL (reference sequence). The CDR3 loop reads CASSQGTSGFQETQYF. The CDR3 nucleotides read TGTGCCAGCAGCCAGGGGACTAGCGGATTCCAAGAGACCCAGTACTTC.

This clonotype was seen more than once but under ten times. The chain couples TRBV5-1 to TRBJ2-3, with 7 bases identical to TRBD1. There are 14 residues in the CDR3. The germline V gene has CDR1 SGHRS and CDR2 YFSETQ. The V segment lost 0 bases and the J segment 5 bases; nucleotides outside the gene matches: 3. DNA of the CDR3: TGCGCCAGCAGCTTGGGCACAGGGGTAGATACGCAGTATTTT. This translates into CASSLGTGVDTQYF.

Worth noting for this clonotype: At one boundary the junction diverges from the germline segment, which might be a read error. V usage is TRBV28 and J usage is TRBJ2-7; weak D call: TRBD1 (6 bases). CDR1 is MDHEN, CDR2 SYDVKM, per germline. The CDR3 has 12 residues. CDR3 nucleotides: TGTGCCACAGGGGAGACCTCCCACGAGCAGTACTTC. The encoded protein is CATGETSHEQYF.

This clonotype was detected ten times or more. The chain uses TRBV29-1 and TRBJ2-1, with no clear D. Looked up from germline, CDR1 is SQVTM and CDR2 is ANQGSEA. This CDR3 is 14 amino acids long. Trimming cost V 0 bases and J 7 bases, with 13 bases left between them. CDR3 in DNA: TGCAGCGTTGAAGACAGGTCCGGCAGGAATGAGCAGTTCTTC. Its translation is CSVEDRSGRNEQFF.

The V and J genes are TRBV7-6 and TRBJ2-1, with 9 nucleotides matching TRBD1. The CDR3 is 15 amino acids. The V gene end was trimmed by 4 bases and the J gene end by 7 bases; junction bases not matched to a gene: 8. Germline V gene sequence: CDR1 SGHVS, CDR2 FNYEAQ. The CDR3 DNA is TGTGCCAGCAGCTCAGCCGGGACAGGGAAGAATGAGCAGTTCTTC. Its protein product is CASSSAGTGKNEQFF.

The rearrangement joins TRBV20-1 to TRBJ1-4; D possibly corresponds to TRBD1 (5 bases). Germline CDR1 DFQATT, CDR2 SNEGSKA (reference sequence). Deletions cut 6 bases from V and 7 bases from J, with 15 bases between. This CDR3 region has 13 residues. The CDR3 nucleotides read TGCAGTGCGGGAGGGACGGGGACTGAAAAACTGTTTTTT. This encodes CSAGGTGTEKLFF.

V is TRBV11-2 and J is TRBJ2-2; 7 positions match TRBD2. Germline CDR1 is SGHAT and CDR2 is FQNNGV. V shed 5 bases and J 1 base; nucleotides not matched to a gene: 4. This CDR3 region has 15 residues. This CDR3 reads CASSPAGRNTGELFF. For the CDR3, the DNA is TGTGCCAGCAGCCCAGCGGGGAGGAACACCGGGGAGCTGTTTTTT.

The V and J genes are TRBV27 and TRBJ2-3; 14 nucleotides agree with TRBD2. This CDR3 has 16 residues. Germline V CDR1 and CDR2: MNHEY, SMNVEV (reference sequence). Trimming took 4 bases from V and 14 from J; bases not matched to a gene: 14. For the CDR3, the DNA is TGTGCCAGCAGTTCGGGACTAGCGGGAGTAGACGTTCCACGGTATTTT. This translates into CASSSGLAGVDVPRYF.

This clonotype has ten or more counts. The gene calls are TRBV29-1 and TRBJ1-1, with D unclear. CDR1 is SQVTM, CDR2 ANQGSEA, per germline. There are 13 residues in the CDR3. V lost 4 bases and J lost 1, with 10 bases in between. CDR3 coding DNA: TGCAGCGTTGCGCGGGCTTCGAACACTGAAGCTTTCTTT. It encodes CSVARASNTEAFF.

This clonotype has only a few counts. The chain combines TRBV7-2 with TRBJ2-7; 12 bases line up with TRBD2. TRBJ2-5 explains the end of the DNA better; the J call may be wrong. CDR3 length equals 15 residues. Looked up from germline, CDR1 is SGHTA and CDR2 is FQGNSA. The CDR3 DNA follows: TGTGCCAGCAGCTTTTGGACTAGCGGGAAAGAGACCCAGTACTTC. Translated: CASSFWTSGKETQYF.

This clonotype was recorded a few times. The chain uses TRBV28 and TRBJ2-1, with D perhaps matching TRBD2 (6 bases). Trimming cost V 9 bases and J 2 bases, with 14 bases left between them. The CDR3 runs to 14 residues. Germline-derived CDR1 and CDR2 are MDHEN and SYDVKM. The CDR3 region is CASGERATYNEQFF. For the CDR3, the DNA is TGTGCCAGTGGCGAGCGGGCCACCTACAATGAGCAGTTCTTC.

The chain links TRBV12-3 or TRBV12-4 to TRBJ1-3; 10 bases are shared with TRBD1. CDR3 size: 20 residues. V was pared by 6 bases and J by 0 bases, with 17 bases of the junction left unmatched. CDR3 bases: TGTGCCAGCAGGGGGGCCTCAGCGGGGGACAGGGGAACCTCTGGAAACACCATATATTTT. Encoded protein: CASRGASAGDRGTSGNTIYF.

This clonotype has only a few counts. V is TRBV7-9 and J is TRBJ2-1; D perhaps matches TRBD2 (5 bases). The V end was cut by 2 bases, the J end by 3 bases, with 11 bases between. The CDR3 spans 15 residues. CDR1 is SEHNR and CDR2 is FQNEAQ in the germline V gene (reference sequence). CDR3 bases: TGTGCCAGCAGCTTAAAAAGCGGAGTCTACAATGAGCAGTTCTTC. Translated, it gives CASSLKSGVYNEQFF.

This clonotype was counted a single time. This CDR3 reads CATLSGQSYEQYF. CDR3 sequence (DNA): TGTGCCACCCTTTCCGGACAGTCCTACGAGCAGTACTTC. The chain joins TRBV2 to TRBJ2-7; maybe TRBD1 (6 bases). Germline V CDR1 and CDR2: SNHLY, FYNNEI. V was shortened by 10 bases and J by 1 base, with 14 bases between the two germline ends. This CDR3 has 13 residues.